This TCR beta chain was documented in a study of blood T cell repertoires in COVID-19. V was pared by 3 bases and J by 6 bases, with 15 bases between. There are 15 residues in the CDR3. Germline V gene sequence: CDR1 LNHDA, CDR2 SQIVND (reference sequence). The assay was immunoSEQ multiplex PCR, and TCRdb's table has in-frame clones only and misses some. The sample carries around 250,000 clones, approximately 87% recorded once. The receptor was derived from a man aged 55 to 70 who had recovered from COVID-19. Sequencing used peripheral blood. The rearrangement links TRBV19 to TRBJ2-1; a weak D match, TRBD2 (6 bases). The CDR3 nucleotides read TGTGCCAGTAGTATCCAACTATCCGGGAGCAATGAGCAGTTCTTC. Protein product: CASSIQLSGSNEQFF.